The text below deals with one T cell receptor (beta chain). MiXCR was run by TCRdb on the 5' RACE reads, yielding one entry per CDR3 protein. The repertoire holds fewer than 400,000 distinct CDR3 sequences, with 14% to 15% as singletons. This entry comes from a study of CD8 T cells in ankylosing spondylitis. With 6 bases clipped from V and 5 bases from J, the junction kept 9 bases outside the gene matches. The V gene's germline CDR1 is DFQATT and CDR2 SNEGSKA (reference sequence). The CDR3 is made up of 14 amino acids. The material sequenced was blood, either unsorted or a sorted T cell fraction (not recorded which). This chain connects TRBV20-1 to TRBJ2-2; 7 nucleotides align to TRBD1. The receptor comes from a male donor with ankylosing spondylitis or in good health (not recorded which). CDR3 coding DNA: TGCAGTGCCTTTGAAGGGGGCGAAACCGGGGAGCTGTTTTTT. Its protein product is CSAFEGGETGELFF.